The 5 T cell receptor beta chains below all came from one sample that was sequenced in a study of blood T cell repertoires in COVID-19. Using immunoSEQ multiplex PCR, the repertoire was profiled, and TCRdb retains in-frame clones only, with some absent. The sample carries around 200,000 clones, about 91% recorded once. Material: PBMCs or T cells enriched from blood (not recorded which). Source of these receptors: a man younger than 35 with acute COVID-19.

The rearrangement uses TRBV7-2 and TRBJ2-1; 13 bases line up with TRBD2. The CDR3 loop spans 15 amino acids. CDR1 SGHTA and CDR2 FQGNSA come from the germline V gene. J was trimmed by 6 bases and V by 5 bases; bases with no gene match: 4. The CDR3 coding sequence is TGTGCCAGCAGCCCGGGACTAGCGGGAACCAATGAGCAGTTCTTC. It codes for CASSPGLAGTNEQFF.

As for this clone: No DNA is shown, since the ends of the CDR3 on it are uncertain; the CDR3 is the one TCRdb lists. The chain has TRBV21-1 and TRBJ2-7; TRBD1 is the table's D call and was not checked against the DNA. TRBV21-1 is termed a pseudogene. The CDR3 sequence runs 19 residues, both termini included. The chain's CDR3 is CASSKAHPTVGTGSYEQYF.

The chain couples TRBV7-2 to TRBJ2-7; TRBD2 might be the D (6 bases). This CDR3 comprises 14 residues. Per germline, CDR1 SGHTA and CDR2 FQGNSA. The V gene lost 5 bases and the J gene lost 3 bases, with 14 bases spanning the gap. Written as DNA, the CDR3 is TGTGCCAGCAGCGGACGGGGACTGAGCTACGAGCAGTACTTC. The encoded protein is CASSGRGLSYEQYF. The whole variable domain, filled in from reference TRBV7-2 and TRBJ2-7, reads GAGVSQSPSNKVTEKGKDVELRCDPISGHTALYWYRQSLGQGLEFLIYFQGNSAPDKSGLPSDRFSAERTGGSVSTLTIQRTQQEDSAVYLCASSGRGLSYEQYFGPGTRLTVT.

This chain uses TRBV9 with TRBJ1-6; 9 bases line up with TRBD1. The V and J ends lost 0 bases and 10 bases, in that order; junction bases with no gene match: 5. This CDR3 comprises 15 residues. CDR1 and CDR2 from the germline V gene are SGDLS and YYNGEE. The CDR3 DNA reads TGTGCCAGCAGCGTAGAGGGACAGGGCGGATCACCCCTCCACTTT. Amino acid sequence: CASSVEGQGGSPLHF.

The gene calls are TRBV7-9 and TRBJ2-3; no clear D gene. V lost 1 base, J lost 9 bases, and 8 bases lay in between. The CDR3 is made up of 12 amino acids. Germline V gene sequence: CDR1 SEHNR, CDR2 FQNEAQ (reference sequence). CDR3: CASSLGPTTQYF. CDR3 coding DNA: TGTGCCAGCAGCTTAGGGCCGACAACGCAGTATTTT.